The rows below give T cell receptor beta chains drawn from one sample of a study of blood T cell repertoires in COVID-19. Measured with immunoSEQ multiplex PCR; TCRdb has only the in-frame clones, and not every one. The repertoire consists of about 40,000 clones, with around four fifths occurring once and the leading ten covering about 44%. The sequenced sample consisted of peripheral blood. Source of these receptors: a human donor in a cohort sampled during active or convalescent COVID-19. The donor label of this sample is uncertain. Both conserved end residues are part of each CDR3. Fields, in order: V gene, D gene, clone size, J gene, CDR3 protein, CDR3 DNA. The D gene is left open where the match is weak. Size tells how often a clone was seen (once, few, many) or the class of an expanded clone, and some rows leave it out.

TRBV7-8	TRBD2	.	TRBJ2-3	CASSTQAGRTDTQYF	TGTGCCAGCAGCACCCAAGCGGGAAGGACAGATACGCAGTATTTT
TRBV19	.	.	TRBJ2-5	CASSIPGQETQYF	TGTGCCAGTAGTATCCCAGGACAAGAGACCCAGTACTTC
TRBV9	TRBD2	.	TRBJ2-5	CASSVDGRQETQYF	TGTGCCAGCAGCGTTGACGGGAGGCAAGAGACCCAGTACTTC
TRBV7-2	.	.	TRBJ2-5	CASSPAALAPETQYF	TGTGCCAGCAGCCCAGCGGCCCTAGCCCCAGAGACCCAGTACTTC
TRBV6-2/TRBV6-3	.	.	TRBJ2-3	CASSSPSAGTDTQYF	TGTGCCAGCAGTTCCCCCTCCGCAGGCACAGATACGCAGTATTTT
TRBV11-3	TRBD1	.	TRBJ2-3	CASSQYRGYTQYF	TGTGCCAGCAGCCAGTACAGGGGGTATACGCAGTATTTT
TRBV7-9	TRBD2	.	TRBJ2-1	CASRRGRPSGNYEQFF	TGTGCCAGCAGGCGTGGGAGGCCTAGCGGGAACTATGAGCAGTTCTTC
TRBV12-5	TRBD1	.	TRBJ1-6	CASGLTAGTGAVESPLHF	TGTGCTAGTGGTTTGACCGCCGGGACAGGGGCTGTAGAGTCACCCCTCCACTTT
TRBV30	TRBD1	.	TRBJ2-4	CAWEGQENIQYF	TGTGCCTGGGAAGGACAGGAGAACATTCAGTACTTC
TRBV6-6	TRBD1	.	TRBJ2-6	CASSPRGQGISGANVLTF	TGTGCCAGCAGTCCAAGGGGGCAGGGGATCTCTGGGGCCAACGTCCTGACTTTC
TRBV7-8	.	once	TRBJ2-2	CASKLPGTPIPGELFF	TGTGCCAGCAAGCTACCAGGGACTCCTATTCCCGGGGAGCTGTTTTTT
TRBV15	TRBD2	.	TRBJ2-1	CATSRGGTYYNEQFF	TGTGCCACCAGCAGGGGGGGGACTTACTACAATGAGCAGTTCTTC
TRBV18	TRBD1	.	TRBJ1-1	CASSPRGDTEAFF	TGTGCCAGCTCACCCAGGGGGGACACTGAAGCTTTCTTT
TRBV15	.	.	TRBJ2-2	CATSTGQNTGELFF	TGTGCCACCAGCACCGGACAGAACACCGGGGAGCTGTTTTTT
TRBV20-1	.	.	TRBJ1-5	CSASPQGNQPQHF	TGCAGTGCTAGTCCCCAGGGTAATCAGCCCCAGCATTTT